This TCR beta chain originates from a study of cytomegalovirus exposure and HLA in healthy donors. On the study more broadly: Falling in the Caucasian-associated ancestry cluster were about four fifths of around 370 genotyped donors. General study results and limits: 87-base-pair reads could not separate some V segments, including TRBV6-2 and TRBV6-3. Follow-up analysis later connected one missense variant in DCLRE1C with trimming of TCR beta V- and J-genes.

Healthy bone marrow donors made up the cohort. 13 Jbeta primers and 60 Vbeta primers were used for the PCR. Clones were sequenced by immunoSEQ multiplex PCR, and TCRdb holds only the in-frame ones, with some missing. The data hold around 230,000 clones, with around 83% observed a single time. Details on this clone: Its antigen is unknown.

This CDR3 is built from 15 residues. CDR1 SGHKS and CDR2 YYEKEE come from the germline V gene (reference sequence). The V gene end was trimmed by 5 bases and the J gene end by 5 bases; junction bases not matched to a gene: 12. This rearrangement joins TRBV5-5 to TRBJ1-2; 7 bases are a match to TRBD1. Input material: PBMCs. The TCR comes from a girl aged 2-10 years in good health and CMV-seronegative. CDR3 protein: CASSRQGSLLYGYTF. DNA of the CDR3: TGTGCCAGCAGTCGACAGGGCTCCCTCTTATATGGCTACACCTTC.